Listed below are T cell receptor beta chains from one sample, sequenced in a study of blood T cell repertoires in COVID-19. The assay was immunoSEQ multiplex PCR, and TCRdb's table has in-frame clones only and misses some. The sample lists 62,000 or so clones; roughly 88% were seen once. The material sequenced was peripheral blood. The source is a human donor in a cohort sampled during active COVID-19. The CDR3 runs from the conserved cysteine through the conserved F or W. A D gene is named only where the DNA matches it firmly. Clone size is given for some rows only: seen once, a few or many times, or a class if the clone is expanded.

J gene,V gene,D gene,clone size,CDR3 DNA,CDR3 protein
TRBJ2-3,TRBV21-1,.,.,TGTGCCAGCAGCGCCCGAATCCGGACTAGTTGTACAGATACGCAGTATTTT,CASSARIRTSCTDTQYF
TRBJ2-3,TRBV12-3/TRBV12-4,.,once,TGTGCCAGCAGTAAGGGGGGGTTCGATACGCAGTATTTT,CASSKGGFDTQYF
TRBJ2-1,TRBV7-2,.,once,TGTGCCAGCAGCTTAGGGACACCCTACAATGAGCAGTTCTTC,CASSLGTPYNEQFF
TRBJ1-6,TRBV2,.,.,TGTGCCAGCAGTGAAGATCGCGGAATTAATTCACCCCTCCACTTT,CASSEDRGINSPLHF
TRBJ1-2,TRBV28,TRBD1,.,TGTGCCAGCAGTCTGGACAGGTCAGACTATGGCTACACCTTC,CASSLDRSDYGYTF
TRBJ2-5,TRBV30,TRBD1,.,TGTGCCTGCACCCCGGGACAGGGGGGTATAGAGACCCAGTACTTC,CACTPGQGGIETQYF
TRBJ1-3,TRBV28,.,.,TGTGCCAGCAGTTTATTACCTAGCTCTGGAAACACCATATATTTT,CASSLLPSSGNTIYF
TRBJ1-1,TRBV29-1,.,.,TGCAGCGGGAGAGATGACAGGCTGAACACTGAAGCTTTCTTT,CSGRDDRLNTEAFF
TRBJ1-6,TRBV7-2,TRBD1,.,TGTGCCAGCAGCTTTCTCCCGACAGGGGGTAATTCACCCCTCCACTTT,CASSFLPTGGNSPLHF
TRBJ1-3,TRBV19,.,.,TGTGCCAGTAGTGCTACCGGGAGCCCACTCTCTGGAAACACCATATATTTT,CASSATGSPLSGNTIYF
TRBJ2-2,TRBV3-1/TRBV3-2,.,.,TGTGCCAGCAGCCAAGTGAGGTCTGCGAACACCGGGGAGCTGTTTTTT,CASSQVRSANTGELFF
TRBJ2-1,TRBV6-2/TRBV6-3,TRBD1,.,TGTGCCAGCAGTCGACAGGGCCATGAGCAGTTCTTC,CASSRQGHEQFF
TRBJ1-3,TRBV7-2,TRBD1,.,TGTGCCAGCAGCCCGGGACAGAACTCTGGAAACACCATATATTTT,CASSPGQNSGNTIYF
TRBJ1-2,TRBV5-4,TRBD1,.,TGTGCCAGCACCCTGACAGGGGGCCACTATGGCTACACCTTC,CASTLTGGHYGYTF
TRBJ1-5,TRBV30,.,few,TGTGCCTGGAGCCAGGGGAACGGCAATCAGCCCCAGCATTTT,CAWSQGNGNQPQHF
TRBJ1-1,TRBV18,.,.,TGTGCCAGCTCACCACCGGTGACTGCTAACACTGAAGCTTTCTTT,CASSPPVTANTEAFF
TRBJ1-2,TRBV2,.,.,TGTGCCAGCAAGACGGGACTGCTGGGGCCTTATGGCTACACCTTC,CASKTGLLGPYGYTF
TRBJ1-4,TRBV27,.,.,TGTGCCAGCAGTTTGGCCAAGGACTCCTATATTGCAACTAATGAAAAACTGTTTTTT,CASSLAKDSYIATNEKLFF
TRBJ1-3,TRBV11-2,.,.,TGTGCCAGCAGCTTAGTGGGGGGGAGCTCTGGAAACACCATATATTTT,CASSLVGGSSGNTIYF
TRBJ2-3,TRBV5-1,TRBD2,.,TGCGCCAGCAGCTCCGGGACTAGCCCAGATACGCAGTATTTT,CASSSGTSPDTQYF
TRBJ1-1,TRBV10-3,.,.,TGTGCCATCAGTGATAGGGGCAGGGCGAACACTGAAGCTTTCTTT,CAISDRGRANTEAFF
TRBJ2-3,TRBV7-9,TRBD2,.,TGTGCCAGCAGCCCCCGACTAGCGGGGGGGCCGGTAGATACGCAGTATTTT,CASSPRLAGGPVDTQYF
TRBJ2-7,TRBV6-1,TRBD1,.,TGTGCCAGCAGTGAAGCACCGGGACAGACCTACGAGCAGTACTTC,CASSEAPGQTYEQYF